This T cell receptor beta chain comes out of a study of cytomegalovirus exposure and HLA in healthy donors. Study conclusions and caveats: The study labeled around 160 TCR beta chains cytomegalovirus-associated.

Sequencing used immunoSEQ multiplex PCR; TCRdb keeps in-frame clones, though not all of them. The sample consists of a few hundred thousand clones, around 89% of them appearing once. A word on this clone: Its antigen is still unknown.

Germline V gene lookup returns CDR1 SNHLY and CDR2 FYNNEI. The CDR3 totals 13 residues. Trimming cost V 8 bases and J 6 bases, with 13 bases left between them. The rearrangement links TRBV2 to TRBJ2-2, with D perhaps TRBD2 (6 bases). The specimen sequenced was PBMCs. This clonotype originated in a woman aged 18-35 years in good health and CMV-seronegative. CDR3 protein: CASGGYAAGELFF. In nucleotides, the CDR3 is TGTGCCAGCGGGGGGTATGCGGCCGGGGAGCTGTTTTTT. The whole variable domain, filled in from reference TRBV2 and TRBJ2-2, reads EPEVTQTPSHQVTQMGQEVILRCVPISNHLYFYWYRQILGQKVEFLVSFYNNEISEKSEIFDDQFSVERPDGSNFTLKIRSTKLEDSAMYFCASGGYAAGELFFGEGSRLTVL.